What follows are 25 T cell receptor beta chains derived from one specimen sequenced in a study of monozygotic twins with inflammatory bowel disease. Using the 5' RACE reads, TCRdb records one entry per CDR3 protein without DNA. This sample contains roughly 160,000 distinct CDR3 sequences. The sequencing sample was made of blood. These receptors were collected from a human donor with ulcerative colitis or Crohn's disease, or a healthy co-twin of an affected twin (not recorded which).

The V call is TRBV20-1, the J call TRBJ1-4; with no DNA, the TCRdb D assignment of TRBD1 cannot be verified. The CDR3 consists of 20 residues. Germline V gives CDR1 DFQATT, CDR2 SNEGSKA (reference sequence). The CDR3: CSAREETAPGGTRRNEKLFF.

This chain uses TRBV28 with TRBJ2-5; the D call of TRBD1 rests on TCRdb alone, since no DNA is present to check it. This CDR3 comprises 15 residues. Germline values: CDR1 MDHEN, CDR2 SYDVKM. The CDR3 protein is CASSRPGQGVKTQYF. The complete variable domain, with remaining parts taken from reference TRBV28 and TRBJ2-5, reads DVKVTQSSRYLVKRTGEKVFLECVQDMDHENMFWYRQDPGLGLRLIYFSYDVKMKEKGDIPEGYSVSREKKERFSLILESASTNQTSMYLCASSRPGQGVKTQYFGPGTRLLVL.

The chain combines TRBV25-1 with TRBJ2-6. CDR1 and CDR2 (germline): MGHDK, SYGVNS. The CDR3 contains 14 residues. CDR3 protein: CATSLSSGANVLTF.

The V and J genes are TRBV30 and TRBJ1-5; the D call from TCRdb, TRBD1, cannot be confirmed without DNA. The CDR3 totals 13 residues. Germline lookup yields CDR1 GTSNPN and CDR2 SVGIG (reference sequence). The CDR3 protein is CAWTGNSNQPQHF. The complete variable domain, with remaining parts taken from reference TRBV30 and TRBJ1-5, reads SQTIHQWPATLVQPVGSPLSLECTVEGTSNPNLYWYRQAAGRGLQLLFYSVGIGQISSEVPQNLSASRPQDRQFILSSKKLLLSDSGFYLCAWTGNSNQPQHFGDGTRLSIL.

The CDR3 reads CASNRVFSDEQFF. This sequence joins TRBV12-3 or TRBV12-4 and TRBJ2-1; TCRdb names TRBD2, which stays unverified in the absence of DNA. The CDR3 is made up of 13 amino acids.

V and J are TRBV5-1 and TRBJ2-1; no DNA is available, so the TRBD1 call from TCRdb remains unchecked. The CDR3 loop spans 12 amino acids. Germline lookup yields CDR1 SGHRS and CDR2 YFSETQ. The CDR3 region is CASGQGLDEQFF.

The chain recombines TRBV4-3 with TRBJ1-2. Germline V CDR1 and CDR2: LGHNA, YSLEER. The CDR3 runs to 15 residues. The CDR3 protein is CASSQDRTDLYGYTF.

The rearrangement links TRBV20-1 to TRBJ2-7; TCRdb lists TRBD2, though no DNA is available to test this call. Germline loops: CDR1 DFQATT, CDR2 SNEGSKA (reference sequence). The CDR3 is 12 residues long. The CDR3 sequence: CSAGEGGYEQYF.

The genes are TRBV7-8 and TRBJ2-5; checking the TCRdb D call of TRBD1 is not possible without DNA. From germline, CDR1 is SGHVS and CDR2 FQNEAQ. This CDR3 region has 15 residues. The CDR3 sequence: CASSPEQGYQETQYF. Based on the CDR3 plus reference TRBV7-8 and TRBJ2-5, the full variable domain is GAGVSQSPRYKVAKRGQDVALRCDPISGHVSLFWYQQALGQGPEFLTYFQNEAQLDKSGLPSDRFFAERPEGSVSTLKIQRTQQEDSAVYLCASSPEQGYQETQYFGPGTRLLVL.

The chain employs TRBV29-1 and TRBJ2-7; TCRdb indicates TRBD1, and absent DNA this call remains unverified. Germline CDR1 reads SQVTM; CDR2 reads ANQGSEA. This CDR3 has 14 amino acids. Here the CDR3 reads CSVASTEKSYEQYF.

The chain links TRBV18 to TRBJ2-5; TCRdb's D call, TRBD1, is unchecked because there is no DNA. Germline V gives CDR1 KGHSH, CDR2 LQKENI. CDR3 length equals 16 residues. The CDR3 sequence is CASSPPARGLQETQYF. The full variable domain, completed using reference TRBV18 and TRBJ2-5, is NAGVMQNPRHLVRRRGQEARLRCSPMKGHSHVYWYRQLPEEGLKFMVYLQKENIIDESGMPKERFSAEFPKEGPSILRIQQVVRGDSAAYFCASSPPARGLQETQYFGPGTRLLVL.

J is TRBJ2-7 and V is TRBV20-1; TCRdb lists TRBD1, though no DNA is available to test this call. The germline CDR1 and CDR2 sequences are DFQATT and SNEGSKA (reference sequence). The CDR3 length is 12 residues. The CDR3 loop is CSARPRGYEQYF.

This CDR3 reads CASSQDLSTAYEQYF. The chain couples TRBV14 to TRBJ2-7. Germline V gene sequence: CDR1 SGHDN, CDR2 FVKESK. CDR3 length: 15 amino acids.

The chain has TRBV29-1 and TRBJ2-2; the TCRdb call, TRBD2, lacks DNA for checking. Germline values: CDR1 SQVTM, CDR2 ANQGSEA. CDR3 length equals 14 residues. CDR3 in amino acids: CSVYGGINTVELFF.

The CDR3 loop is CAWSVKGTRSYTF. The J gene is TRBJ1-2, the V gene TRBV30; there is no DNA to check the TCRdb D call of TRBD1. The CDR3 is 13 residues long. Germline CDR1 reads GTSNPN; CDR2 reads SVGIG (reference sequence).

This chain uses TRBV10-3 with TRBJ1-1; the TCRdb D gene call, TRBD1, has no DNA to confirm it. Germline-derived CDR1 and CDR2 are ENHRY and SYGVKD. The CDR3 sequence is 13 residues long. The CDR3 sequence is CAISGDRSGEAFF.

The CDR3 loop is CSARQRQGARMNTEAFF. The chain employs TRBV29-1 and TRBJ1-1; TCRdb selects TRBD1, and the lack of DNA leaves this call unchecked. Germline values: CDR1 SQVTM, CDR2 ANQGSEA. The CDR3 has 17 residues.

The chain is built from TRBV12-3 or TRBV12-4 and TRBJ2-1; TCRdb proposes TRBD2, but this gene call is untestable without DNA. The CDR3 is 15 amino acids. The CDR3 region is CASSFFLAGESEQFF.

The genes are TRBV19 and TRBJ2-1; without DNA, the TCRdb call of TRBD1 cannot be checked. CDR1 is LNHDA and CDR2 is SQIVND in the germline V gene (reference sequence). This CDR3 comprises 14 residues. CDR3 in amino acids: CASSIGGFWNEQFF.

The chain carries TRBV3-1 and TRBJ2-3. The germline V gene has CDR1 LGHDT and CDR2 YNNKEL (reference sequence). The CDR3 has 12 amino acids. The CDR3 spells CASSWGPDTQYF.

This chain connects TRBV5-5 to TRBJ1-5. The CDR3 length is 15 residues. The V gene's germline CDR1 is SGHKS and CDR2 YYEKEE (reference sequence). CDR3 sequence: CASSSTGTYNQPQHF.

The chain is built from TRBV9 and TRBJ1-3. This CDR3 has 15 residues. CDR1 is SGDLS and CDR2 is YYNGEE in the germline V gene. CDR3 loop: CASSSSSDSGNTIYF.

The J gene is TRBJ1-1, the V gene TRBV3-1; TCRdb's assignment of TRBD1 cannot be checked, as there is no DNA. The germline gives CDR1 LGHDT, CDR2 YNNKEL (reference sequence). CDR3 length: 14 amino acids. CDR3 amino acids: CASSLAGDETEAFF.

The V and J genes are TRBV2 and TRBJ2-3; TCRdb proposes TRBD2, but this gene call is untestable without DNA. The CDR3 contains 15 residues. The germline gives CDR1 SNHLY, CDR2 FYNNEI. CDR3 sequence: CASRLRDSSTDTQYF. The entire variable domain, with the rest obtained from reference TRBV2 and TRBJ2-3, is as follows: EPEVTQTPSHQVTQMGQEVILRCVPISNHLYFYWYRQILGQKVEFLVSFYNNEISEKSEIFDDQFSVERPDGSNFTLKIRSTKLEDSAMYFCASRLRDSSTDTQYFGPGTRLTVL.

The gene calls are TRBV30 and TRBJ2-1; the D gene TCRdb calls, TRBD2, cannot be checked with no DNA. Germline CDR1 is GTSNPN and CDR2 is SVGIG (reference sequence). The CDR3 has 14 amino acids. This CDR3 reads CAWRLAGSYNEQFF.